This T cell receptor (beta chain) was observed in a study of CD8+ T cells in alopecia areata. General study results and limits: Elevated clonality characterized lesional scalp relative to normal scalp, particularly in alopecia totalis/universalis.

Germline V gene lookup returns CDR1 SEHNR and CDR2 FQNEAQ (reference sequence). The CDR3 spans 12 residues. Trimming left V 5 bases short and J 11 bases short, with 16 bases between. Reverse transcribed after extraction, RNA yielded cDNA as the sequencing template. Assay used: immunoSEQ multiplex PCR; TCRdb lists only in-frame clones, some missing. Among under 250,000 clones listed, 45% to 70% were seen once. On this clone itself: What it recognizes is unknown.

T lymphocytes (CD4+ and CD8+) were sorted from PBMCs. The material sequenced was CD8+ T cells sorted from blood. The chain employs TRBV7-9 and TRBJ2-7, with D unresolved. This receptor was obtained from a human donor in good health. This CDR3 reads CASSPWAGQKYF. The CDR3 nucleotides read TGTGCCAGCAGCCCGTGGGCAGGCCAGAAGTACTTC.